This T cell receptor (beta chain) was identified in a study of shared clonotypes between healthy human individuals. Background on the study: The study used three CD4 naive, three CD4 memory, two CD8 naive and one CD8 memory plate per donor.

Points on this clone: Its antigen is as yet unknown.

V lost 6 bases to trimming and J lost 3 bases, with 9 bases between them. CDR3 length: 12 residues. CDR1 is MNHEY and CDR2 is SVGAGI in the germline V gene. Positively selected for CCR7, the CD45RO-negative cells used as naive CD8 cells excluded terminally differentiated effector memory CD45RA+ cells. The authors ran the assay at deep level. Sequencing used immunoSEQ multiplex PCR; TCRdb keeps in-frame clones, though not all of them. The sample yields around 700,000 clones, roughly 94% seen once. General observations from the study: It was only blood that was sampled, and tissue repertoires likely differ. Compared with clonotypes that all four donors shared, non-shared clonotypes had lower generation probabilities.

The specimen was naive CD8+ T cells sorted from blood. This TCR came from a man aged 30 to 45 in good health. The genes are TRBV6-5 and TRBJ2-7, with unresolved D. This CDR3 reads CASSPDGYEQYF. The CDR3 DNA follows: TGTGCCAGCAGCCCAGACGGCTACGAGCAGTACTTC.